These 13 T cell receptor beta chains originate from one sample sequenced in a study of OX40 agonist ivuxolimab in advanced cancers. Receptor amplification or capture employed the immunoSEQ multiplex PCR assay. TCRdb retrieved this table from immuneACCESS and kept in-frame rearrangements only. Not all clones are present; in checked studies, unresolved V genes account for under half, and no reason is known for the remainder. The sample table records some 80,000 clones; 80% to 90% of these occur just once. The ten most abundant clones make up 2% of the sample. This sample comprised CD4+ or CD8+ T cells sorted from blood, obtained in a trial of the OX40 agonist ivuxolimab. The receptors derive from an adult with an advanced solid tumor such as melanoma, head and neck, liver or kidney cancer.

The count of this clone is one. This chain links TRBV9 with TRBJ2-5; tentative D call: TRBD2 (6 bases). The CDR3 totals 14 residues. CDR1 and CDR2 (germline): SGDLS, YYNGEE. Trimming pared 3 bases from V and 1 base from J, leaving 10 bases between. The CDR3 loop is CASSAEGIQETQYF. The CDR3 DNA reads TGTGCCAGCAGCGCGGAGGGGATCCAAGAGACCCAGTACTTC.

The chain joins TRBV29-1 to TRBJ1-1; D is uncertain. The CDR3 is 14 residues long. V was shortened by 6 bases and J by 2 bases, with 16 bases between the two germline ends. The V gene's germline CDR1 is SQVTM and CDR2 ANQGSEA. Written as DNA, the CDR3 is TGCAGCGTCGCCCCTTCCTCACTTAACACTGAAGCTTTCTTT. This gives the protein CSVAPSSLNTEAFF.

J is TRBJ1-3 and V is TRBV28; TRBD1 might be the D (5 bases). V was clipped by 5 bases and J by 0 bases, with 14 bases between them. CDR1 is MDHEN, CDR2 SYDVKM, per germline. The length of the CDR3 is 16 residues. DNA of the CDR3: TGTGCCAGCAGTCTACAGGTTCAGTACTCTGGAAACACCATATATTTT. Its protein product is CASSLQVQYSGNTIYF.

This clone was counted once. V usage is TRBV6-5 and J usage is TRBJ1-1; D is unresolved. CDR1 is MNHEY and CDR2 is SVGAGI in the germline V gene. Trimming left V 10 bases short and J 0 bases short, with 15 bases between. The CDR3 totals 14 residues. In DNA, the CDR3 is TGTGCCACCTCTACACGGAATTTGAACACTGAAGCTTTCTTT. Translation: CATSTRNLNTEAFF.

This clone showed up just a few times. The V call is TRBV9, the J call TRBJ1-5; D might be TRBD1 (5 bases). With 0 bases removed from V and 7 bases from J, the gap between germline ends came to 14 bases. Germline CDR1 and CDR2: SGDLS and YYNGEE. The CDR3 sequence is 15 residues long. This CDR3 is CASSVEGDRRQPQHF. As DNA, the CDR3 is TGTGCCAGCAGCGTAGAAGGGGACCGGAGGCAGCCCCAGCATTTT.

CDR3 in DNA: TGTGCCAGCAGCCCGGAGGCTGGCCGAAAGTTCTATGGCTACACCTTC. Protein sequence: CASSPEAGRKFYGYTF. The chain joins TRBV5-6 to TRBJ1-2; no reliable D call. The V gene lost 4 bases and the J gene lost 4 bases, with 20 bases spanning the gap. The CDR3 runs 16 residues. Germline CDR1 SGHDT, CDR2 YYEEEE.

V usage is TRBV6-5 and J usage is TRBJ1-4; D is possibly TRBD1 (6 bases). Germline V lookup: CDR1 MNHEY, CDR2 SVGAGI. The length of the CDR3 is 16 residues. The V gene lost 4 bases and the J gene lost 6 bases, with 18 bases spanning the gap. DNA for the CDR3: TGTGCCAGCAGTTCTGGCCTGGGGGGCGGTGATGAAAAACTGTTTTTT. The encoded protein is CASSSGLGGGDEKLFF.

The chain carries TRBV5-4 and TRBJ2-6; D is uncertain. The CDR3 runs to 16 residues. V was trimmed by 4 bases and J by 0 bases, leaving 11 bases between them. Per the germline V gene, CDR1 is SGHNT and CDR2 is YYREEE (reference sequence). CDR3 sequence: CASSANVGSGANVLTF. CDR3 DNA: TGTGCCAGCAGCGCGAATGTAGGCTCTGGGGCCAACGTCCTGACTTTC.

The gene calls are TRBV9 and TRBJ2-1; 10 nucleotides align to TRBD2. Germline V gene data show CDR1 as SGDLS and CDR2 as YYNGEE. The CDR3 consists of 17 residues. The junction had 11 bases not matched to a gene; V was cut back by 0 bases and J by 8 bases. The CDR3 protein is CASSVVGAGLAPHEQFF. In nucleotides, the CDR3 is TGTGCCAGCAGCGTAGTAGGGGCGGGACTAGCGCCCCATGAGCAGTTCTTC.

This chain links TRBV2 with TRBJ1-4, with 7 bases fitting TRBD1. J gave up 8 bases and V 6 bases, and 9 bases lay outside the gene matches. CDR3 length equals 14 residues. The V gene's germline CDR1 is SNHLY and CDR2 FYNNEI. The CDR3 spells CASSPDRVIEKLFF. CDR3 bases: TGTGCCAGCAGCCCCGACAGGGTAATCGAAAAACTGTTTTTT.

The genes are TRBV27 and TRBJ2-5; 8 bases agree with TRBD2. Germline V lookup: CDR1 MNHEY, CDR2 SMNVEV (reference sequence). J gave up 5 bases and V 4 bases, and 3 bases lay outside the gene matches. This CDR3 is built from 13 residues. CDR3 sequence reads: CASSYRGGETQYF. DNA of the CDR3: TGTGCCAGCAGTTACCGGGGGGGCGAGACCCAGTACTTC.

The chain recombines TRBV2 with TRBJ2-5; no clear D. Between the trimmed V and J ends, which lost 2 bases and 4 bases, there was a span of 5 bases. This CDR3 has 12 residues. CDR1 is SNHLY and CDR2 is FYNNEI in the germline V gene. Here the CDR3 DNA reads TGTGCCAGCAGTGAATCCTCAGAGACCCAGTACTTC. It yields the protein CASSESSETQYF. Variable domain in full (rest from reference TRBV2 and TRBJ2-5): EPEVTQTPSHQVTQMGQEVILRCVPISNHLYFYWYRQILGQKVEFLVSFYNNEISEKSEIFDDQFSVERPDGSNFTLKIRSTKLEDSAMYFCASSESSETQYFGPGTRLLVL.

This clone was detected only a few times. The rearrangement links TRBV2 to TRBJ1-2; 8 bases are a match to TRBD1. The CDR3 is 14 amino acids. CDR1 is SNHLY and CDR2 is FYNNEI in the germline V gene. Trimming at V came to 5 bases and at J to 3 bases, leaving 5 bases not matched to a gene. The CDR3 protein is CASSPGGVDYGYTF. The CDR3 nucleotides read TGTGCCAGCAGTCCAGGGGGCGTCGACTATGGCTACACCTTC.